This TCR beta chain originates from a study of shared clonotypes between healthy human individuals. Whole-study findings and limits: It was expected that sequencing depth would affect clonotype sharing among donors. Represented diversity, genetic and exposure-history alike, was limited by few donors.

The length of the CDR3 is 14 residues. Looked up from germline, CDR1 is SGHRS and CDR2 is YFSETQ. V dropped 3 bases and J dropped 0; count of bases not matched to a gene: 1. Samples underwent the assay at deep level. TCRdb's copy holds only in-frame clones and misses some; the assay was immunoSEQ multiplex PCR. The sample has fewer than 600,000 clones; 79% are singletons. This clone was found a few times. Its matching antigen is unknown. The sample comprised PBMCs. The origin of this receptor is a woman aged 40 to 49 in good health. Some clones in this sample may be carry-over from other donors' samples. The chain joins TRBV5-1 to TRBJ1-1; 8 positions agree with TRBD1. This CDR3 is CASSWTGMNTEAFF. The CDR3, as DNA: TGCGCCAGCAGCTGGACAGGGATGAACACTGAAGCTTTCTTT.